These 18 T cell receptor beta chains were sequenced from one sample in a study of blood T cell repertoires in COVID-19. Sequencing used immunoSEQ multiplex PCR; TCRdb keeps in-frame clones, though not all of them. The sample contains 40,000 to 45,000 clones, roughly 77% of which appear only once. The sequencing sample was made of peripheral blood. The receptors shown here come from a man of 80 years or more with acute or convalescent COVID-19.

J is TRBJ2-5 and V is TRBV11-1; D unresolved. V was trimmed by 3 bases and J by 5 bases, leaving 16 bases between them. CDR3 length: 15 residues. The germline V gene has CDR1 SGHAT and CDR2 FQDESV (reference sequence). The CDR3 DNA reads as TGTGCCAGCAGCTTTCGCCCAGGCCCTGAGGAGACCCAGTACTTC. Translating it yields CASSFRPGPEETQYF.

The chain links TRBV5-6 to TRBJ2-3, with no clear D. The CDR3 has 13 residues. V shed 0 bases and J shed 4 bases, with 6 bases lying between them. Germline V lookup: CDR1 SGHDT, CDR2 YYEEEE. CDR3 region: CASSLGRSDTQYF. CDR3 nucleotide sequence: TGTGCCAGCAGCTTGGGGAGATCAGATACGCAGTATTTT.

The rearrangement uses TRBV7-8 and TRBJ1-5; D may be TRBD1 (6 bases). The CDR3 has 15 amino acids. The V end was cut by 5 bases, the J end by 4 bases, with 15 bases between. Germline loops: CDR1 SGHVS, CDR2 FQNEAQ. CDR3: CASSPGASRNQPQHF. The CDR3 nucleotides are TGTGCCAGCAGCCCAGGGGCCAGCCGGAATCAGCCCCAGCATTTT.

The CDR3 protein is CASSRVEQTEAFF. The CDR3, as DNA: TGTGCCAGCAGCCGAGTTGAGCAAACTGAAGCTTTCTTT. The chain combines TRBV12-3 or TRBV12-4 with TRBJ1-1; D is undetermined. The CDR3 covers 13 residues. The V and J ends lost 6 bases and 5 bases respectively, with 13 bases between them.

The CDR3 region is CATSILAGSYNEQFF. In nucleotides, the CDR3 is TGTGCCACCAGCATACTAGCGGGGAGCTACAATGAGCAGTTCTTC. The genes are TRBV15 and TRBJ2-1; 10 bases agree with TRBD2. Per germline, CDR1 LNHNV and CDR2 YYDKDF (reference sequence). The V gene end was trimmed by 4 bases and the J gene end by 3 bases; junction bases not matched to a gene: 3. The CDR3 consists of 15 residues. The entire variable domain, with the rest obtained from reference TRBV15 and TRBJ2-1, is as follows: DAMVIQNPRYQVTQFGKPVTLSCSQTLNHNVMYWYQQKSSQAPKLLFHYYDKDFNNEADTPDNFQSRRPNTSFCFLDIRSPGLGDTAMYLCATSILAGSYNEQFFGPGTRLTVL.

The rearrangement joins TRBV5-6 to TRBJ1-2; D gene unclear. V lost 0 bases and J lost 8, with 11 bases in between. CDR3 length: 13 residues. Germline values: CDR1 SGHDT, CDR2 YYEEEE. The CDR3 loop is CASSLAAGRGYTF. In DNA, the CDR3 is TGTGCCAGCAGCTTGGCCGCCGGTCGAGGCTACACCTTC.

In nucleotides, the CDR3 is TGCGCCAGCAGCTTGGGACAGGGTAGGGGCACAGATACGCAGTATTTT. This codes for CASSLGQGRGTDTQYF. The V gene is TRBV5-1, the J gene TRBJ2-3; 7 bases align to TRBD1. Germline V lookup: CDR1 SGHRS, CDR2 YFSETQ. J lost 1 base, V lost 0 bases, and 5 bases had no gene match. CDR3 length: 16 residues.

This clone was found once. V and J are TRBV9 and TRBJ2-3; 10 positions match TRBD2. Germline V gene sequence: CDR1 SGDLS, CDR2 YYNGEE. J gave up 8 bases and V 4 bases, and 13 bases lay outside the gene matches. The CDR3 totals 16 residues. As DNA, the CDR3 is TGTGCCAGCAGCCCCGGGGGAGCGGGGGGGCTGGGTACGCAGTATTTT. It is translated as CASSPGGAGGLGTQYF.

V gene TRBV6-2 or TRBV6-3 combines with J gene TRBJ1-1; tentative D call: TRBD1 (6 bases). Germline assignment: CDR1 MNHEY and CDR2 SVGEGT. CDR3 length: 16 residues. The V end was cut by 0 bases, the J end by 0 bases, with 11 bases between. CDR3 in amino acids: CASSYSTGSMNTEAFF. CDR3 in DNA: TGTGCCAGCAGTTACTCCACAGGGTCCATGAACACTGAAGCTTTCTTT.

The chain carries TRBV14 and TRBJ1-3, with 9 bases that match TRBD1. Germline lookup yields CDR1 SGHDN and CDR2 FVKESK. Trimming took 2 bases from V and 2 from J; bases not matched to a gene: 10. This CDR3 comprises 18 residues. CDR3 bases: TGTGCCAGCAGCCAAATCGCACAGGGGGCTACCACTGGAAACACCATATATTTT. Translating it yields CASSQIAQGATTGNTIYF.

The chain recombines TRBV20-1 with TRBJ1-1; D unclear. The CDR3 length is 11 residues. Germline-derived CDR1 and CDR2 are DFQATT and SNEGSKA (reference sequence). V lost 6 bases and J lost 8, with 13 bases in between. The CDR3 DNA is TGCAGTGCCCGCCGACAAGACGAAGCTTTCTTT. Translated, it gives CSARRQDEAFF.

This clone was detected only a few times. This chain joins TRBV10-2 and TRBJ1-5, with D tentatively TRBD1 (5 bases). The V end lost 3 bases, the J end lost 11 bases, and 14 bases lay between the germline ends. In germline, CDR1 is WSHSY, CDR2 SAAADI. CDR3 length equals 13 residues. The CDR3 region is CASSEWEDMTQHF. The CDR3 bases are TGCGCCAGCAGTGAATGGGAGGACATGACCCAGCATTTT.

The chain couples TRBV3-1 (or the pseudogene TRBV3-2) to TRBJ2-7; D might be TRBD2 (7 bases). V was pared by 4 bases and J by 2 bases, with 12 bases between. CDR1 is LGHDT and CDR2 is YNNKEL in the germline V gene (reference sequence). The CDR3 loop spans 14 amino acids. The CDR3 region is CASSLGGGAYEQYF. CDR3 nucleotide sequence: TGTGCCAGCAGCCTTGGGGGGGGCGCCTACGAGCAGTACTTC.

There are a few counts of this clone. The rearrangement links TRBV12-5 to TRBJ2-7, with a possible D match to TRBD2 (7 bases). V was shortened by 3 bases and J by 2 bases, with 11 bases between the two germline ends. The CDR3 runs to 14 residues. Germline CDR1 LGHNT, CDR2 FRNRAP. CDR3 amino acids: CASGFRGGPYEQYF. The CDR3 DNA follows: TGTGCTAGTGGTTTTAGGGGGGGGCCCTACGAGCAGTACTTC.

The rearrangement joins TRBV5-4 to TRBJ1-1; the D is unclear. In germline, CDR1 is SGHNT, CDR2 YYREEE (reference sequence). Trimming removed 0 bases from V and 0 bases from J, with 6 bases in between. CDR3 length equals 14 residues. The CDR3 DNA reads TGTGCCAGCAGCTTGGAACAGCTGAACACTGAAGCTTTCTTT. Residues: CASSLEQLNTEAFF.

This chain uses TRBV2 with TRBJ2-3, with 7 positions matching TRBD1. Germline-derived CDR1 and CDR2 are SNHLY and FYNNEI. CDR3 length: 15 residues. The junction had 8 bases not matched to a gene; V was cut back by 7 bases and J by 1 base. The CDR3 region is CASNPATGGTDTQYF. As DNA, the CDR3 is TGTGCCAGCAACCCAGCAACAGGGGGCACAGATACGCAGTATTTT. Based on the CDR3 plus reference TRBV2 and TRBJ2-3, the full variable domain is EPEVTQTPSHQVTQMGQEVILRCVPISNHLYFYWYRQILGQKVEFLVSFYNNEISEKSEIFDDQFSVERPDGSNFTLKIRSTKLEDSAMYFCASNPATGGTDTQYFGPGTRLTVL.

V gene TRBV5-1 combines with J gene TRBJ2-3, with 11 bases matching TRBD2. From germline, CDR1 is SGHRS and CDR2 YFSETQ. Trimming at V came to 4 bases and at J to 2 bases, leaving 3 bases not matched to a gene. The CDR3 loop spans 15 amino acids. The CDR3 region has the DNA TGCGCCAGCAGCCCGGGACTAGCGGCCACAGATACGCAGTATTTT. This encodes CASSPGLAATDTQYF.

Only a few counts were recorded for this clone. J is TRBJ2-7 and V is TRBV5-6; TRBD1 aligns across 8 bases. The germline V gene has CDR1 SGHDT and CDR2 YYEEEE. The CDR3 consists of 15 residues. V lost 2 bases to trimming and J lost 0 bases; unmatched junction nucleotides: 4. CDR3 DNA sequence: TGTGCCAGCAGCTTTTGGCAGGGGGCCTCCTACGAGCAGTACTTC. Encoded protein: CASSFWQGASYEQYF.